This TCR beta chain was identified during a study of blood T cell repertoires in COVID-19. The CDR3 runs 13 residues. Looked up from germline, CDR1 is MNHEY and CDR2 is SVGAGI. V was pared by 8 bases and J by 0 bases, with 7 bases between. Profiled with immunoSEQ multiplex PCR; TCRdb holds only in-frame clones, not every one. The sample yields around 270,000 clones, roughly 90% seen once. This clone was counted once. Sequenced material: peripheral blood. The J gene is TRBJ2-2, the V gene TRBV6-5, with D unresolved. The sequence derives from a man aged 35 to 55 with acute or convalescent COVID-19. The CDR3 region is CASAVSNTGELFF. The CDR3 region has the DNA TGTGCCAGCGCGGTCTCGAACACCGGGGAGCTGTTTTTT.